This T cell receptor beta chain was found in a study of blood T cells in healthy people across ages. It was with a sample-barcoded 5' primer and a J-beta primer mix that a second PCR of about 6 to 11 cycles was run. Each CDR3 protein gets one entry after TCRdb re-called the 5' RACE reads with MiXCR. The table includes around 1,100,000 distinct CDR3 sequences, more than 30% detected once. The CDR3 has 15 residues. The germline V gene encodes CDR1 SNHLY and CDR2 FYNNEI. The V gene lost 4 bases and the J gene lost 4 bases, with 16 bases spanning the gap. This chain connects TRBV2 to TRBJ1-1; weak D call: TRBD1 (6 bases). The receptor's source is a man younger than 35 in good health. The sequencing input was blood. CDR3 amino acids: CASSGGQNLGTEAFF. Here the CDR3 DNA reads TGTGCCAGCAGTGGGGGGCAAAACCTAGGCACTGAAGCTTTCTTT.